This T cell receptor (beta chain) was sequenced in a study of shared clonotypes between healthy human individuals. Background on the study: Plates per donor: three CD4 naive, three CD4 memory, two CD8 naive, one CD8 memory. Study-level results: Depth of sequencing was expected to influence donor clonotype sharing.

For each subset, genomic DNA was distributed in equal portions over several immunoSEQ plates. Using about 190 ng DNA, 30,000 to 35,000 T cell genomes, the sorted-subset replicate PCRs were run. TCRdb's table, derived via immunoSEQ multiplex PCR, lists solely in-frame clones and lacks some. The table records 2 million to 2.5 million clones, just over 90% of them present only once. It was CD45RO-negative cells, positively selected for CCR7, that made up naive CD8 cells, with terminally differentiated effector memory CD45RA+ cells excluded. The V and J ends lost 0 bases and 3 bases respectively, with 17 bases between them. Germline V CDR1 and CDR2: SGHDN, FVKESK. The CDR3 spans 18 residues. As regards this clone: Its antigen remains unknown.

Sequencing input: naive CD8+ T cells from PBMCs. The sequence was collected from a young man in good health. Some clones in this sample may be carry-over from other donors' samples. V usage is TRBV14 and J usage is TRBJ2-2, with D uncertain. Written as DNA, the CDR3 is TGTGCCAGCAGCCAAGATCAGATGGCTAGATGGGACACCGGGGAGCTGTTTTTT. The encoded protein is CASSQDQMARWDTGELFF.